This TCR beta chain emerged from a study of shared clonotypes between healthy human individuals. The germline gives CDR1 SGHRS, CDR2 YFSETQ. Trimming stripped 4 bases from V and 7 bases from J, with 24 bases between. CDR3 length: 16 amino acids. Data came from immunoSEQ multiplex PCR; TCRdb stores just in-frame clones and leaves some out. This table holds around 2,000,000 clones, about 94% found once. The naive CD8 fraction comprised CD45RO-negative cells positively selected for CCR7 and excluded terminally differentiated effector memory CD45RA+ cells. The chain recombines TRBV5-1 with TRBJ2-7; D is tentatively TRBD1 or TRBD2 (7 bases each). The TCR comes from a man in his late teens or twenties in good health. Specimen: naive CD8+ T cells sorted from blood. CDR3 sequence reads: CASSEGASGTLREQYF. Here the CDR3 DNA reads TGCGCCAGCAGCGAGGGGGCGAGCGGGACATTACGTGAGCAGTACTTC.